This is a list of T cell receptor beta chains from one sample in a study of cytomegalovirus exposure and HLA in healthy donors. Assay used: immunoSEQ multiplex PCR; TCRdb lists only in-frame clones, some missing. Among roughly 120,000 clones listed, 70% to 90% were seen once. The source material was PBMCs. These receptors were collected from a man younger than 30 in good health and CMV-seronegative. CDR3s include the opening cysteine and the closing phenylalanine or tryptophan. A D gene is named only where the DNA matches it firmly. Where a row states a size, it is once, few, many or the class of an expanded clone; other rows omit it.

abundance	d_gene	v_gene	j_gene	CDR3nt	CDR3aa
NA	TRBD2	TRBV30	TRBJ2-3	TGTGCCTGGACCCTAGCGGGGGGCACAGATACGCAGTATTTT	CAWTLAGGTDTQYF
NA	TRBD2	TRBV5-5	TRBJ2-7	TGTGCCAGCAGCTTGGGTCCGGCTAGCGGGGGGTCGCCCTACGAGCAGTACTTC	CASSLGPASGGSPYEQYF
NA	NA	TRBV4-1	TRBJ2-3	TGCGCCAGCAGCCAAGTTCCGGGGACAGATACGCAGTATTTT	CASSQVPGTDTQYF
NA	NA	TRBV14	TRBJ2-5	TGTGCCAGCAGCCTCCGGGAGACCCAGTACTTC	CASSLRETQYF
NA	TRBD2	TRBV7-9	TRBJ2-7	TGTGCCAGCAGCTACGATATAGCGGGCTCCTACGAGCAGTACTTC	CASSYDIAGSYEQYF
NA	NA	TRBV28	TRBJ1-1	TGTGCCAGCAGTTTCGGGGGTGCTGAAGCTTTCTTT	CASSFGGAEAFF
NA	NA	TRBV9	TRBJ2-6	TGTGCCAGCACCGGGGTTGGCTCTGGGGCCAACGTCCTGACTTTC	CASTGVGSGANVLTF
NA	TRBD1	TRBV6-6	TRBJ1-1	TGTGCCAGCAGTTACGGGACAGGAGTCGAGATGGCTTTCTTT	CASSYGTGVEMAFF
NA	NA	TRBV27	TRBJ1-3	TGTGCCAGCAGTGAGCGGAGCTCTGGAAACACCATATATTTT	CASSERSSGNTIYF
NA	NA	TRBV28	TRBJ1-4	TGTGCCAGCAGTTTGGAGGGGAGAACACGGATACTGTTTTTT	CASSLEGRTRILFF
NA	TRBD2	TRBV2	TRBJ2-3	TGTGCCAGCAGTGCCCGGACTAGCGCCTCAGATACGCAGTATTTT	CASSARTSASDTQYF
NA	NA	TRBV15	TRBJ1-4	TGTGCCACCAGCAGAGATCTTTTGACTGGAGAAAAACTGTTTTTT	CATSRDLLTGEKLFF
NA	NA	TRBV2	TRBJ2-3	TGTGCCAGCAGCGAATGGCTTGCAGATACGCAGTATTTT	CASSEWLADTQYF
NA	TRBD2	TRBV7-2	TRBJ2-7	TGTGCCAGCAGCCCTAGCGGGAATGGGAACTACGAGCAGTACTTC	CASSPSGNGNYEQYF
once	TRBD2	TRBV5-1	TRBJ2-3	TGCGCCAGCAGCTTGGGGTCGGGAGGGGGAGATACGCAGTATTTT	CASSLGSGGGDTQYF
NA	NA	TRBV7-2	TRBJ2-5	TGTGCCAGCAGGCTTTCCTTGACAGTCCAAGAGACCCAGTACTTC	CASRLSLTVQETQYF
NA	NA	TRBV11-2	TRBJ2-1	TGTGCCAGCAGCTCTTTCTACAATGAGCAGTTCTTC	CASSSFYNEQFF
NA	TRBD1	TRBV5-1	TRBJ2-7	TGCGCCAGCCAATTCATTTTCCGGGGACAGGGCCACGAGCAGTACTTC	CASQFIFRGQGHEQYF
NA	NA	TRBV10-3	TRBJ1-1	TGTGCCATCAGTGAGTCGGTGACGGGGAACACTGAAGCTTTCTTT	CAISESVTGNTEAFF
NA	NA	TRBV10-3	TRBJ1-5	TGTGCCATCAGTAGCGGGGGCGAGAGCAATCAGCCCCAGCATTTT	CAISSGGESNQPQHF
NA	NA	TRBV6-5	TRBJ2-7	TGTGCCAGCAGCTCAGGGGTTGGGCCGGGGGAGCAGTACTTC	CASSSGVGPGEQYF
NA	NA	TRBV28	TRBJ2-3	TGTGCCAGCATCCGACGGGGAAGCACAGATACGCAGTATTTT	CASIRRGSTDTQYF
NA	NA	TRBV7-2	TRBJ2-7	TGTGCCAGCTTAGCTTATCGAGGCACCTACGAGCAGTACTTC	CASLAYRGTYEQYF
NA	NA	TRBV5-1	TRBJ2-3	TGCGCCAGCAGCTTGAGCCCCGGCACAGATACGCAGTATTTT	CASSLSPGTDTQYF
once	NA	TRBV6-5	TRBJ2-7	TGTGCCAGCAGTTACAGTTCGGGGAACTCCTACGAGCAGTACTTC	CASSYSSGNSYEQYF
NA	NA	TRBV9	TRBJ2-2	TGTGCCAGCAGCGTTACACCCGGCGGGCAGAACACCGGGGAGCTGTTTTTT	CASSVTPGGQNTGELFF
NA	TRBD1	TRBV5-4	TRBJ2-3	TGTGCCAGCAGCTTTGAGGGGGCGCTCCGCACAGATACGCAGTATTTT	CASSFEGALRTDTQYF
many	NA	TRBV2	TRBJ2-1	TGTGCCAGCAGAGGGGTCCACTTCTACAATGAGCAGTTCTTC	CASRGVHFYNEQFF
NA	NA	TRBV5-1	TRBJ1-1	TGCGCCAGCAGCTTGCGCTCAGTAACCACTGAAGCTTTCTTT	CASSLRSVTTEAFF
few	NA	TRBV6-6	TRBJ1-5	TGTGCCAGCAGTTACTACAGAGAGAGCAATCAGCCCCAGCATTTT	CASSYYRESNQPQHF
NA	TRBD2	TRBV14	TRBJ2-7	TGTGCCAGCAGCCAAATGACTAGCGGGGTTACGAGCACGTACTTC	CASSQMTSGVTSTYF
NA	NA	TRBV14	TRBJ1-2	TGTGCCAGCAGCCCATTTGGCAGCTATGGCTACACCTTC	CASSPFGSYGYTF
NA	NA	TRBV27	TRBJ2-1	TGTGCCAGCAGTCGAGTATACAATGAGCAGTTCTTC	CASSRVYNEQFF
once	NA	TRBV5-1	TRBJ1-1	TGCGCCAGCAGCAAAACGACAGCGAACACTGAAGCTTTCTTT	CASSKTTANTEAFF
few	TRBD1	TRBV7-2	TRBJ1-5	TGTGCCAGCAGCTCGTACCTCGACAGGGGTGGGGGCAATCAGCCCCAGCATTTT	CASSSYLDRGGGNQPQHF
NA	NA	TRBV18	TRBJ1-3	TGTGCCAGCTCACCACGGGTGGAGCGGTCTGGAAACACCATATATTTT	CASSPRVERSGNTIYF
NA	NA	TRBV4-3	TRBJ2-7	TGCGCCAGCAGCCAAGAAGTGAGGGAGATCTACGAGCAGTACTTC	CASSQEVREIYEQYF
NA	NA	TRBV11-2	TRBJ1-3	TGTGCCAGCAGCTTAGAATTTGGCGGAAAGAGCTCTGGAAACACCATATATTTT	CASSLEFGGKSSGNTIYF
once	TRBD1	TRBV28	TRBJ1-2	TGTGCCAGCAGTTTCAGTGGGACAGGGAAAAATGGCTACACCTTC	CASSFSGTGKNGYTF
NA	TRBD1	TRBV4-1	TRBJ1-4	TGCGCCAGCAGCAAACAGACAGGGGTGAGGGCTAATGAAAAACTGTTTTTT	CASSKQTGVRANEKLFF
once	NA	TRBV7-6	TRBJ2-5	TGTGCCAGCAGCTTAGAGACAGGCCGAAGGAAGACCCAGTACTTC	CASSLETGRRKTQYF
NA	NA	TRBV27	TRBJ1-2	TGTGCCAGCAGGCTCTCCGGGGGCTATGGCTACACCTTC	CASRLSGGYGYTF
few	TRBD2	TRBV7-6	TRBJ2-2	TGTGCCAGCAGCCACCCCTTTACTAGCGGGAGTCATAACGGGGAGCTGTTTTTT	CASSHPFTSGSHNGELFF
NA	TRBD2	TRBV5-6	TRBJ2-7	TGTGCCAGCAGCGGGGGCGAGCGGGAGGGCCACAACGAGCAGTACTTC	CASSGGEREGHNEQYF
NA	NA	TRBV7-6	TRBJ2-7	TGTGCCAGCAGCTTGAGCGGTTCCAACTCCTACGAGCAGTACTTC	CASSLSGSNSYEQYF
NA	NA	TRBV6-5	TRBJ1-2	TGTGCCAGCAGTGAACAGACAAGTTCATATGGCTACACCTTC	CASSEQTSSYGYTF
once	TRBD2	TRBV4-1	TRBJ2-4	TGCGCCAGCAGCAAAACGCCAGCGGGAGCCGGAAACATTCAGTACTTC	CASSKTPAGAGNIQYF
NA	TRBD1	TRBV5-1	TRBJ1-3	TGCGCCAGCAGCTTGGAAGGGGGCGCGAGTTCTGGAAACACCATATATTTT	CASSLEGGASSGNTIYF
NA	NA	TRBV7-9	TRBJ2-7	TGTGCCAGCAGCCCTTTCTACGAGCAGTACTTC	CASSPFYEQYF
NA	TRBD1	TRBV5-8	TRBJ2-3	TGTGCCAGCAGCCCTATCATACTTGCGGGACAGGTGGATACGCAGTATTTT	CASSPIILAGQVDTQYF
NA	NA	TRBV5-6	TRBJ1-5	TGTGCCAGCAGCCGGACAGCAAATCAGCCCCAGCATTTT	CASSRTANQPQHF
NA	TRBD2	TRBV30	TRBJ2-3	TGTGCTGCTAGCGGGGGTAGCACAGATACGCAGTATTTT	CAASGGSTDTQYF